This TCR beta chain was captured by sequencing in a study of sequential checkpoint blockade in melanoma. Treatment specified: randomized to nivolumab then ipilimumab (arm A) or the reverse (arm B). CDR3 length: 15 amino acids. Looked up from germline, CDR1 is SGHRS and CDR2 is YFSETQ. V was pared by 0 bases and J by 7 bases, with 13 bases between. Here immunoSEQ multiplex PCR was the method, and the copy in TCRdb shows in-frame clones only, minus some. The sample contains some 12,000 clones, 60% to 80% of which appear only once. The V and J genes are TRBV5-1 and TRBJ1-4; a possible D gene is TRBD1 (5 bases). Sequences were derived from CD8+ T cells sorted from blood (inferred from file names), sampled from a patient given nivolumab and ipilimumab in sequence. The origin of this receptor is a human donor with melanoma. CDR3 nucleotide sequence: TGCGCCAGCAGCTTGGGCGCAGGGTCGTCTGAAAAACTGTTTTTT. Residues: CASSLGAGSSEKLFF.